A single sample is the source of the 10 T cell receptor beta chains below, sequenced in a study of shared clonotypes between healthy human individuals. Some clones are missing from TCRdb's copy, which holds only in-frame ones; the method was immunoSEQ multiplex PCR. The table records about a million clones, 60% to 80% of them present only once. Specimen: memory CD4+ T cells from PBMCs. The subset here: CD45RA-negative fraction. The receptors were sampled from a man between 18 and 35 years old in good health. Some clones in this sample may be carry-over from other donors' samples.

J is TRBJ2-7 and V is TRBV19; 9 bases fit TRBD1. CDR1 is LNHDA and CDR2 is SQIVND in the germline V gene (reference sequence). CDR3 size: 14 residues. The trim removed 7 bases at V and 6 bases at J, leaving 10 bases unmatched. The CDR3 DNA follows: TGTGCCAGTAAGCCGTCGGACAGGGGTCCCGAGCAGTACTTC. Residues: CASKPSDRGPEQYF.

The gene calls are TRBV6-5 and TRBJ2-7; TRBD1 aligns across 8 bases. CDR1 and CDR2 from the germline V gene are MNHEY and SVGAGI. The CDR3 consists of 15 residues. V was clipped by 2 bases and J by 3 bases; unmatched bases: 6. The CDR3: CASSYGGTGRYEQYF. In DNA, the CDR3 is TGTGCCAGCAGTTACGGCGGGACAGGACGCTACGAGCAGTACTTC.

The chain couples TRBV28 to TRBJ1-2; D uncertain. Trimming stripped 2 bases from V and 6 bases from J, with 10 bases between. Germline V lookup: CDR1 MDHEN, CDR2 SYDVKM. The CDR3 sequence is 13 residues long. The CDR3 coding sequence is TGTGCCAGCAGTTTACGGCAGGATAATGGCTACACCTTC. This gives the protein CASSLRQDNGYTF.

The chain has TRBV6-5 and TRBJ1-2, with D tentatively TRBD1 (5 bases). CDR3 length equals 15 residues. The V end was cut by 0 bases, the J end by 7 bases, with 15 bases between. Looked up from germline, CDR1 is MNHEY and CDR2 is SVGAGI. Here the CDR3 DNA reads TGTGCCAGCAGTTACTCGGGGGGGGTAGACGGTGGCTACACCTTC. Translated, it gives CASSYSGGVDGGYTF.

The table lists this clone with a count of one. The chain couples TRBV6-4 to TRBJ1-4; TRBD1 matches 7 bases. V trimming: 8 bases; J trimming: 7 bases; junction bases outside the gene matches: 4. The CDR3 is 12 amino acids. The germline V gene encodes CDR1 MRHNA and CDR2 SNTAGT. This CDR3 reads CASFRGGEKLFF. In DNA form, the CDR3 reads TGTGCCAGCTTCAGGGGGGGTGAAAAACTGTTTTTT.

This chain links TRBV9 with TRBJ2-2; 7 bases align to TRBD2. V dropped 4 bases and J dropped 4; count of bases not matched to a gene: 10. The CDR3 contains 16 residues. Germline CDR1 and CDR2: SGDLS and YYNGEE. The CDR3 region is CASSPVVGGPTGELFF. The CDR3, as DNA: TGTGCCAGCAGCCCCGTAGTGGGAGGGCCCACCGGGGAGCTGTTTTTT.

This chain connects TRBV9 to TRBJ1-1; no firm D call. The germline V gene has CDR1 SGDLS and CDR2 YYNGEE. There are 12 residues in the CDR3. Trimming shortened V by 6 bases and J by 2 bases, and 8 bases separated the two germline ends. The CDR3 DNA reads as TGTGCCAGCACCCCAGTTAACACTGAAGCTTTCTTT. Translation gives CASTPVNTEAFF.

This chain joins TRBV7-2 and TRBJ2-1; D is unresolved. The V gene's germline CDR1 is SGHTA and CDR2 FQGNSA. V shed 2 bases and J shed 0 bases, with 8 bases lying between them. CDR3 length equals 15 residues. The CDR3 nucleotides are TGTGCCAGCAGCTTATCGTCAGCCTCCTACAATGAGCAGTTCTTC. Amino acids: CASSLSSASYNEQFF.

This sequence joins TRBV5-4 and TRBJ2-4; possible D gene TRBD1, 5 bases. Germline lookup yields CDR1 SGHNT and CDR2 YYREEE (reference sequence). The CDR3 runs 13 residues. V was shortened by 4 bases and J by 5 bases, with 10 bases between the two germline ends. In DNA form, the CDR3 reads TGTGCCAGCAGCCTCAACAGGCAAAACATTCAGTACTTC. Its translation is CASSLNRQNIQYF.

About this clone: The sample has other DNA sequences that encode this CDR3 too. The chain recombines TRBV5-1 with TRBJ2-5; TRBD1 might be the D (6 bases). The length of the CDR3 is 12 residues. Germline V gene sequence: CDR1 SGHRS, CDR2 YFSETQ. Trimming left V 4 bases short and J 5 bases short, with 9 bases between. The CDR3 region has the DNA TGCGCCAGCAGCCCACAGGGCGAGACCCAGTACTTC. Protein sequence: CASSPQGETQYF.